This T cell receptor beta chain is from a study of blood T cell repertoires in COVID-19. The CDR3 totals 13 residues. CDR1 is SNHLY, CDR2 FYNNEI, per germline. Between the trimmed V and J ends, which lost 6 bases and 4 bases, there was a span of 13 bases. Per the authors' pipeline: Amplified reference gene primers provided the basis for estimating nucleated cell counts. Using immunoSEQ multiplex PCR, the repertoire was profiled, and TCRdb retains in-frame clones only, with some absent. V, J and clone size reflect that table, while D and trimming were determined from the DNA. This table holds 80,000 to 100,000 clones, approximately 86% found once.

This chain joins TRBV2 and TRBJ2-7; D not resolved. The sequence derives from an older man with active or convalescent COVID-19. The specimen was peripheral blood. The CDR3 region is CASSGLVRYEQYF. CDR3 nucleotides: TGTGCCAGCAGCGGTCTAGTACGGTACGAGCAGTACTTC.